The present TCR beta chain was sequenced within a study of early T cells in non-severe SARS-CoV-2 infection. The sample holds many counts of this clonotype. In TCRdb, the 5' RACE reads were re-called with MiXCR into one record per CDR3 protein. This sample has under 85,000 distinct CDR3 sequences, with about 15% found just once. CDR1 is SGHRS and CDR2 is YFSETQ in the germline V gene. The CDR3 loop spans 14 amino acids. Trimming removed 4 bases from V and 0 bases from J, with 11 bases in between. This receptor was identified in an adult who was a healthcare worker with PCR-confirmed SARS-CoV-2 infection or an uninfected control (not recorded which). The genes are TRBV5-1 and TRBJ2-7, with D perhaps TRBD1 (6 bases). Specimen: whole blood, collected at baseline. CDR3 in amino acids: CASSPTGTSYEQYF. DNA of the CDR3: TGCGCCAGCAGCCCCACAGGGACCTCCTACGAGCAGTACTTC.